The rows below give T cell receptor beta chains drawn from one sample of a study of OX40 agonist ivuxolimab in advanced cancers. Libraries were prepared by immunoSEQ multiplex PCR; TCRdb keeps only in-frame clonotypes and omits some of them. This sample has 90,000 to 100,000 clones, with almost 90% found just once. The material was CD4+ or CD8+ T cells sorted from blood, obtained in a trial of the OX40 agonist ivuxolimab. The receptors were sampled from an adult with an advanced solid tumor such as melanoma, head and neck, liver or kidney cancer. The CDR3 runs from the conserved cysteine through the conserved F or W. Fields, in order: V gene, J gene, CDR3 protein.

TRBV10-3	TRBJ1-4	CAISEGGSTNEKLFF
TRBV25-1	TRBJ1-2	CASRKDGSNYGYTF
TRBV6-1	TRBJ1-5	CASSEGNNQPQHF
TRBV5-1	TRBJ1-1	CASSELQGLGTEAFF
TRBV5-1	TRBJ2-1	CASSLGSGARAGVNEQFF
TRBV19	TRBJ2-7	CASSIGGPGEQYF
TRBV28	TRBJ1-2	CASSQGIPYGYTF
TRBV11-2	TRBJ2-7	CASSLVATGAGLLYEQYF
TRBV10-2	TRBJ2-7	CASRTSGGAGEQYF
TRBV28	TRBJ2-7	CASSLSGYEQYF
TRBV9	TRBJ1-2	CASSVDRDYGYTF
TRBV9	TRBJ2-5	CASSVGGQLETQYF
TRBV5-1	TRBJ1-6	CASSSGQGVYSPLHF
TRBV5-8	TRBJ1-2	CASSRDRVDGYTF
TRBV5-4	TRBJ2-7	CASSLQAGRLGEQYF
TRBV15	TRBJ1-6	CATSLRTGFSAPLHF
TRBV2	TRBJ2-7	CASSEGWGPTYEQYF
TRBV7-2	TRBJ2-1	CASSLAGSDSYNEQFF
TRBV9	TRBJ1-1	CASNQYGGAEAFF
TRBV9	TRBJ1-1	CASSVVPYRVGTEAFF
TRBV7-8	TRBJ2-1	CASSLKSGTGGLGNDNEQFF
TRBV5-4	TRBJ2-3	CASGLAGVSDTQYF
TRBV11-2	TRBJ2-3	CASSPYRSPTFSTDTQYF
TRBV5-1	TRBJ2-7	CASSLGTGGWSYEQYF
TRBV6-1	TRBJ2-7	CASSEAAASGIPHYEQYF
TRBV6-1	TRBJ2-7	CASHKDRGLDEQYF